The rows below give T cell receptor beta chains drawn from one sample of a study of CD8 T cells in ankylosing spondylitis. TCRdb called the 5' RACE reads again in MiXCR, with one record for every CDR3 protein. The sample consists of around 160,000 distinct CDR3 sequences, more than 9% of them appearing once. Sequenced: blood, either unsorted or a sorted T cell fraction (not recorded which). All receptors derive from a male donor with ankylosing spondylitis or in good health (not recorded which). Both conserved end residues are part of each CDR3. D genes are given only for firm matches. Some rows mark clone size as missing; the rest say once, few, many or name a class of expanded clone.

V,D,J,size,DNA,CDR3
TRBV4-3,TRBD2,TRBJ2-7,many,TGCGCCAGCAGCCAAGATCCGGCGGGGGGCTTCTCCTACGAGCAGTACTTC,CASSQDPAGGFSYEQYF
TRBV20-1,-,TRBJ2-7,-,TGCAGTGCTAGAGATTATAGGGGCACCTACGAGCAGTACTTC,CSARDYRGTYEQYF
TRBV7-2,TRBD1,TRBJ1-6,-,TGTGCCAGCAGCGGTGAGACAGGGGCCCTTTCACCCCTCCACTTT,CASSGETGALSPLHF
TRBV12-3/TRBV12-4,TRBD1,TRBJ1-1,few,TGTGCCAGCAGCTTAAACAGGGGGGACACTGAAGCTTTCTTT,CASSLNRGDTEAFF
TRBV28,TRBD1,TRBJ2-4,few,TGTGCCATCGCCGGGACAGGGGACGCAGGGGCCAAAAACATTCAGTACTTC,CAIAGTGDAGAKNIQYF
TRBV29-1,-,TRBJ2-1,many,TGCAGCGTTGTTAAGCCCCCAGTCGAGCAGTTCTTC,CSVVKPPVEQFF
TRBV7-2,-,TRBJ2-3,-,TGTGCCAGCCAAACGGACCCCGGCACAGATACGCAGTATTTT,CASQTDPGTDTQYF
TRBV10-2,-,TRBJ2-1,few,TGCGCCAGCAGTGAGTTCTTCAGCTCCTACAATGAGCAGTTCTTC,CASSEFFSSYNEQFF
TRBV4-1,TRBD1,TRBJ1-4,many,TGCGCCAGCAGCCATGGTGGGGACAGGCACAATGAAAAACTGTTTTTT,CASSHGGDRHNEKLFF
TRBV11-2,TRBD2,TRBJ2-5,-,TGTGCCAGCAGCTCGTCGGGACTAGCGGGGGGACCCCGAGAGACCCAGTACTTC,CASSSSGLAGGPRETQYF
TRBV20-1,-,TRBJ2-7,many,-,CSASSGQGRGEQYF
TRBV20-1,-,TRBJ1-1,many,TGCAGTGCTAGAATCCGGGTAGGTCGGCAGAAACGAATGAACACTGAAGCTTTCTTT,CSARIRVGRQKRMNTEAFF
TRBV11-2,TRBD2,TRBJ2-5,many,TGTGCCAGCAGCTGGGGTAGCGGGGGGGAAGAGACCCAGTACTTC,CASSWGSGGEETQYF
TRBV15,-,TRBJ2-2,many,TGTGCCACCAGCAGAGATCTCGGCAGAAGAACCGGGGAGCTGTTTTTT,CATSRDLGRRTGELFF
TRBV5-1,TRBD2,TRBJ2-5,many,TGCGCCAGCCCTCAAGCGGGACGAGAGACCCAGTACTTC,CASPQAGRETQYF
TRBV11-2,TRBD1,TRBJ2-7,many,TGTGCCAGCAGCTTAGATGGACAGGGCGACTACGAGCAGTACTTC,CASSLDGQGDYEQYF
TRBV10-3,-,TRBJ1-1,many,TGTGCCATCAGTGTAGGGGACTCCGGGGCTTTCTTT,CAISVGDSGAFF
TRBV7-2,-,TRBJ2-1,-,TGTGCCAGCAGCTTGACTAGTGGTGTTGTGGATGAGCAGTTCTTC,CASSLTSGVVDEQFF
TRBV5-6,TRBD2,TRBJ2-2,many,TGTGCCAGCAGCTTGGGCGGGAGGGCCGGTTACACCGGGGAGCTGTTTTTT,CASSLGGRAGYTGELFF
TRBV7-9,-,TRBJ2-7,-,TGTGCCAGCAGCTTAGAAATCGTGGACTCCTACGAGCAGTACTTC,CASSLEIVDSYEQYF
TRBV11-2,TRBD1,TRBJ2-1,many,TGTGCCAGCAGCTTGGGACAGCCCAATGAGCAGTTCTTC,CASSLGQPNEQFF
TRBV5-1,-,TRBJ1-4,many,TGCGCCAGCAGACATGTTGACAGTCTGAATGAAAAACTGTTTTTT,CASRHVDSLNEKLFF
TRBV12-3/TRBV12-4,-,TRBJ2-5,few,TGTGCCAGCAGCCCGATCGATCTCGGGGAGACCCAGTACTTC,CASSPIDLGETQYF
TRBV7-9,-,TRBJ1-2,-,TGTGCCAGCAGCTTAGACACTGGCTACACCTTC,CASSLDTGYTF
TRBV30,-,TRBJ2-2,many,TGTGCCTGGAGTCCGAACACCGGGGAGCTGTTTTTT,CAWSPNTGELFF
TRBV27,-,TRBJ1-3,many,TGTGCCAGCAGCTTGGGGCTCTCTGGAAACACCATATATTTT,CASSLGLSGNTIYF
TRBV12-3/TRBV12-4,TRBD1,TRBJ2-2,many,TGTGCCAGCAGTTCCCGACAGGGCACGAACACCGGGGAGCTGTTTTTT,CASSSRQGTNTGELFF
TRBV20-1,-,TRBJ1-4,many,TGCAGTGCTAGAGACGACGACGGTGAAAAACTGTTTTTT,CSARDDDGEKLFF
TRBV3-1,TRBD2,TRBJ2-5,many,TGTGCCAGCAGCCGGGGGACTAGCGGGAGGTCGGAGACCCAGTACTTC,CASSRGTSGRSETQYF
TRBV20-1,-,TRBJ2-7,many,TGCAGTGCTCAACCTTGGAGTCACGAGCAGTACTTC,CSAQPWSHEQYF
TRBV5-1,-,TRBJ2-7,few,TGCGCCAGCAGCTTGTTAGGTTACAACACGGAGCAGTACTTC,CASSLLGYNTEQYF
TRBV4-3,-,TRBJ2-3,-,TGCGCCAGCAGCCCTTTAGGAACAGGCTTGGGGATAGATACGCAGTATTTT,CASSPLGTGLGIDTQYF
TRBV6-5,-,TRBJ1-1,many,TGTGCCAGCAGTTACGTAGGTGAAGCTTTCTTT,CASSYVGEAFF
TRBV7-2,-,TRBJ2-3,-,TGTGCCAGCAGTCAAGGGGGACCTAGCACAAATACGCAGTATTTT,CASSQGGPSTNTQYF
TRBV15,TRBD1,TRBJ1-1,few,TGTGCCACCAGCGAGTCAGGGGGCGCGGCTGAAGCTTTCTTT,CATSESGGAAEAFF
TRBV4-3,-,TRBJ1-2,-,TGCGCCAGCAGCCAAGTTCATGGGGGGGTAGGAGGCTACACCTTC,CASSQVHGGVGGYTF
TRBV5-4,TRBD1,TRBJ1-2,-,TGTGCCAGCAGCATAGGACAGGGCGCTGGCTACACCTTC,CASSIGQGAGYTF
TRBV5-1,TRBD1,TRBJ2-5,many,TGCGCCAGCAGCTTCAGCCCCGGACAGGGGCGACAAGAGACCCAGTACTTC,CASSFSPGQGRQETQYF
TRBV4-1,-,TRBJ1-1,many,TGCGCCAGCAGCCAAGTCCAAACTAGAGTGACTGAAGCTTTCTTT,CASSQVQTRVTEAFF
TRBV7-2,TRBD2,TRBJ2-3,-,TGTGCCAGCAGCCCCGAGGAGCGGGGGGTATATACAGATACGCAGTATTTT,CASSPEERGVYTDTQYF
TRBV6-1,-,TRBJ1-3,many,TGTGCCAGCAGTGGTAGCCTGGGAAACACCATATATTTT,CASSGSLGNTIYF
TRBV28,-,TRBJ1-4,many,TGTGCCAGCAGCACCCCGACTCCCCGCGGTGAAAAACTGTTTTTT,CASSTPTPRGEKLFF
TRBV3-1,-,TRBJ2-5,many,TGTGCCAGCAGCCAAGTTTTGTCGGGCCTCCAAGAGACCCAGTACTTC,CASSQVLSGLQETQYF
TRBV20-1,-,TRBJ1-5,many,TGCAGTGCTAGACTACAGGTAAATCAGCCCCAGCATTTT,CSARLQVNQPQHF
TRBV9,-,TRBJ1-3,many,TGTGCCAGCAGCGCTGAGACTGGCTCTGGAAACACCATATATTTT,CASSAETGSGNTIYF
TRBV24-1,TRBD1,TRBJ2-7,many,TGTGCCACCAGTGATTCGAGGACAGGGCCCTACGAGCAGTACTTC,CATSDSRTGPYEQYF